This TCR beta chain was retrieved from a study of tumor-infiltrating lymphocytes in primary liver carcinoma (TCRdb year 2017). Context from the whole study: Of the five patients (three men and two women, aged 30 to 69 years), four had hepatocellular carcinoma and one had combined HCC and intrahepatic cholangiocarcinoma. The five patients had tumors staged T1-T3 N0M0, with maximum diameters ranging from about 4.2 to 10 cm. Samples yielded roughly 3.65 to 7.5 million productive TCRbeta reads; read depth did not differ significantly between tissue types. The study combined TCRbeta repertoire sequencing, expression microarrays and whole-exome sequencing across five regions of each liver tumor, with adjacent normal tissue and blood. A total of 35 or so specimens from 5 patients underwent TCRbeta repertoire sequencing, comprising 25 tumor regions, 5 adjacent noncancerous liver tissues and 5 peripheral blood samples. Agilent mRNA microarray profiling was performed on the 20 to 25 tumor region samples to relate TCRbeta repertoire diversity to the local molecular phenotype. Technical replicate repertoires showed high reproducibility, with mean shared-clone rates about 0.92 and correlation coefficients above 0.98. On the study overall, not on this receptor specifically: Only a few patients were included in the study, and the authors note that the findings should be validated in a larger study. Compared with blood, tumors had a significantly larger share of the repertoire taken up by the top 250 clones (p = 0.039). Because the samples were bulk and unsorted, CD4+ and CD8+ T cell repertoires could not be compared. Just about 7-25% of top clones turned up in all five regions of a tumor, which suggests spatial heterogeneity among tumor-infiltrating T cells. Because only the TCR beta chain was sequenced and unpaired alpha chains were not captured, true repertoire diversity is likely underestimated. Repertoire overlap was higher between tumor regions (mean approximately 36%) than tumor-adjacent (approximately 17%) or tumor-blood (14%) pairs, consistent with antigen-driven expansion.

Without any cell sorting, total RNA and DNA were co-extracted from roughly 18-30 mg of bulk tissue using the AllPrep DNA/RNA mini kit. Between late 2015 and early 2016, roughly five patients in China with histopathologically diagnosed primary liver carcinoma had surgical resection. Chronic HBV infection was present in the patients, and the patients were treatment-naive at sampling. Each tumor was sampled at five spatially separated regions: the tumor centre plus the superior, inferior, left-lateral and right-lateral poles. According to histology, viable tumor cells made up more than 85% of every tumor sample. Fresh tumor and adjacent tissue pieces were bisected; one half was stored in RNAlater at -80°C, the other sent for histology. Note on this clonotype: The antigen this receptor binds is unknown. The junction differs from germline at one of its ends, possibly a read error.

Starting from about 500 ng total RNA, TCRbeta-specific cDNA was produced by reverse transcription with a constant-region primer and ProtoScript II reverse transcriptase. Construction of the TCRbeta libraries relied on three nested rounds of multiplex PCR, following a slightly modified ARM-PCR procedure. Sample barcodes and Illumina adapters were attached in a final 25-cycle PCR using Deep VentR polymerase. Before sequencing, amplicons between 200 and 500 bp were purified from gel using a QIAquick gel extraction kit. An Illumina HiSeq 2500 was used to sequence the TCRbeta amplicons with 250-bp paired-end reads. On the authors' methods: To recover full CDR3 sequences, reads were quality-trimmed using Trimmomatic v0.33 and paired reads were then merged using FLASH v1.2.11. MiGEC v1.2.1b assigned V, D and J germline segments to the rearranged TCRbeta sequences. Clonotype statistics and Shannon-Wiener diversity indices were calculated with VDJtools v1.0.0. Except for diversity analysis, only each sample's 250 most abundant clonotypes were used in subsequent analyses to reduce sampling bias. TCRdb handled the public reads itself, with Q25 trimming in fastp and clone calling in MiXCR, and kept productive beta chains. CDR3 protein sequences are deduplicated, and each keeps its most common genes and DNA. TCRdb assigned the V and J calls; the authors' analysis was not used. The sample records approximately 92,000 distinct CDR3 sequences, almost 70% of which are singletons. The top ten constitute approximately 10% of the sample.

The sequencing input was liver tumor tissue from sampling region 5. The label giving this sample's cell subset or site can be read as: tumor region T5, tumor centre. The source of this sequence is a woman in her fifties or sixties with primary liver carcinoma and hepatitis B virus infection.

The bases are TGTGCCAGCAGTTTATACAGGGGCTACGCCTTC. Its translation is CASSLYRGYAF. The chain is made from TRBV28 and TRBJ1-2; TRBD1 fits 7 bases in the junction. The germline V gene sets CDR1 to MDHEN and CDR2 to SYDVKM. From the cysteine up to the phenylalanine, the CDR3 has a length of 11 residues. Only the CDR3 DNA is retained, 33 bases long and in frame from the first base.